Each of the 28 T cell receptor beta chains below was sequenced from the same sample in a study of preoperative IRX-2 immunotherapy in early breast cancer. Produced via immunoSEQ multiplex PCR; TCRdb's table is partial and in-frame only. Here the sample spans roughly 27,000 clones, 82% being singletons. The treatment: preoperative locoregional IRX-2 cytokine immunotherapy. Sampling was carried out from a patient treated with IRX-2 immunotherapy. These TCRs come from a human donor with breast cancer.

The V and J genes are TRBV5-1 and TRBJ1-1; D possibly corresponds to TRBD1 (6 bases). V lost 0 bases and J lost 1, with 10 bases in between. The CDR3 contains 15 residues. The germline V gene has CDR1 SGHRS and CDR2 YFSETQ. DNA of the CDR3: TGCGCCAGCAGCTTGGAGGGACACCAGAACACTGAAGCTTTCTTT. Protein sequence: CASSLEGHQNTEAFF.

This chain links TRBV18 with TRBJ1-1; TRBD1 matches at 8 bases. Germline lookup yields CDR1 KGHSH and CDR2 LQKENI. The CDR3 has 13 residues. Trimming took 5 bases from V and 4 from J; bases not matched to a gene: 3. The CDR3 nucleotides read TGTGCCAGCTCAATCGACAGGGGCACTGAAGCTTTCTTT. Translated, it gives CASSIDRGTEAFF.

J is TRBJ1-5 and V is TRBV28; 7 bases agree with TRBD1. The CDR3 length is 15 residues. Germline V gene data show CDR1 as MDHEN and CDR2 as SYDVKM. V shed 6 bases, J shed 1 base, and the junction held 6 bases outside the gene matches. CDR3 amino acids: CASRRQGWSNQPQHF. CDR3 coding DNA: TGTGCCAGCAGACGACAGGGATGGAGCAATCAGCCCCAGCATTTT.

Only a few counts were recorded for this clone. The CDR3 DNA sequence: TGTGCCAGTAGTCCCTCCCAGATGGAGCCCCAGCATTTT. Amino acids: CASSPSQMEPQHF. The chain employs TRBV19 and TRBJ1-5; no reliable D call. This CDR3 has 13 amino acids. Germline loops: CDR1 LNHDA, CDR2 SQIVND (reference sequence). Trimming pared 5 bases from V and 8 bases from J, leaving 13 bases between.

The chain carries TRBV5-1 and TRBJ1-1; D is possibly TRBD1 (6 bases). Per the germline V gene, CDR1 is SGHRS and CDR2 is YFSETQ. CDR3 length: 14 residues. Trimming cost V 4 bases and J 4 bases, with 14 bases left between them. CDR3: CASSVQQGSTEAFF. The CDR3 DNA is TGCGCCAGCAGCGTTCAACAGGGAAGCACTGAAGCTTTCTTT.

This clone occurred once. This chain uses TRBV6-8 with TRBJ2-5, with 14 bases fitting TRBD2. The junction had 7 bases not matched to a gene; V was cut back by 6 bases and J by 7 bases. CDR1 is MNHGY and CDR2 is SAAAGT in the germline V gene. The CDR3 has 15 residues. In DNA form, the CDR3 reads TGTGCCAGCAGGGAGACTAGCGGGAGGGCGGGGACCCAGTACTTC. Translated, it gives CASRETSGRAGTQYF.

The gene calls are TRBV19 and TRBJ1-4, with TRBD1 as a possible D gene (5 bases). This CDR3 spans 15 amino acids. Germline V CDR1 and CDR2: LNHDA, SQIVND (reference sequence). Deletions cut 5 bases from V and 8 bases from J, with 18 bases between. The CDR3 here is CASSARVGQAEKLFF. In nucleotides, the CDR3 is TGTGCCAGTAGTGCCAGGGTTGGCCAAGCAGAAAAACTGTTTTTT.

The chain uses TRBV11-3 and TRBJ1-1; 10 nucleotides match TRBD1. CDR3 length equals 15 residues. V lost 5 bases to trimming and J lost 2 bases; unmatched junction nucleotides: 5. CDR1 and CDR2 from the germline V gene are SGHNT and YENEEA. For the CDR3, the DNA is TGTGCCAGCAGCCTGACAGGGGGCGATAACACTGAAGCTTTCTTT. This codes for CASSLTGGDNTEAFF.

This rearrangement joins TRBV25-1 to TRBJ2-2; D unclear. The germline V and J ends were trimmed by 8 bases and 2 bases, with 6 bases remaining between them. This CDR3 has 12 residues. Germline V gene lookup returns CDR1 MGHDK and CDR2 SYGVNS. The CDR3 bases are TGTGCCAGCGAACAAAACACCGGGGAGCTGTTTTTT. This codes for CASEQNTGELFF.

The chain carries TRBV7-7 and TRBJ2-7, with a tentative D call TRBD1 (5 bases). CDR3 length: 15 amino acids. Per germline, CDR1 SSHAT and CDR2 FNYEAQ (reference sequence). V lost 0 bases to trimming and J lost 2 bases, with 11 bases between them. CDR3 sequence (DNA): TGTGCCAGCAGCTTAGCGCAGGGCCGGCCCTACGAGCAGTACTTC. Encoded protein: CASSLAQGRPYEQYF.

This sequence joins TRBV25-1 and TRBJ2-5; 7 bases align to TRBD2. Trimming took 0 bases from V and 5 from J; bases not matched to a gene: 3. Germline V CDR1 and CDR2: MGHDK, SYGVNS. The CDR3 loop spans 14 amino acids. The DNA of the CDR3 is TGTGCCAGCAGTGAATATGGGGAGGGGGAGACCCAGTACTTC. Translating it yields CASSEYGEGETQYF.

The gene calls are TRBV4-1 and TRBJ2-1; the match to TRBD2 covers 13 bases. V lost 1 base and J lost 3; bases outside the gene matches: 6. CDR3 size: 18 residues. The V gene's germline CDR1 is MGHRA and CDR2 YSYEKL. The CDR3 nucleotides are TGCGCCAGCAGCCAAGCCCAACTAGCGGGAGGGGTCTACAATGAGCAGTTCTTC. This codes for CASSQAQLAGGVYNEQFF.

V and J are TRBV30 and TRBJ1-2; D might be TRBD1 (5 bases). The CDR3 sequence is 15 residues long. The V end lost 4 bases, the J end lost 4 bases, and 19 bases lay between the germline ends. Germline assignment: CDR1 GTSNPN and CDR2 SVGIG (reference sequence). The CDR3 region is CAWNSPGGVGYGYTF. CDR3 sequence (DNA): TGTGCCTGGAACTCCCCCGGGGGAGTAGGCTATGGCTACACCTTC.

The V and J genes are TRBV6-8 and TRBJ2-5; TRBD1 or TRBD2 may be the D gene (5 bases each). This CDR3 comprises 15 residues. Trimming took off 1 base at V and 3 bases at J, with 12 bases between the two ends. Per the germline V gene, CDR1 is MNHGY and CDR2 is SAAAGT. For the CDR3, the DNA is TGTGCCAGCAGTTACTTCGGGACGCGCGAAGAGACCCAGTACTTC. Protein: CASSYFGTREETQYF.

The V call is TRBV28, the J call TRBJ1-2, with D possibly TRBD1 on 5 matching bases. The germline V gene encodes CDR1 MDHEN and CDR2 SYDVKM. CDR3 length: 13 amino acids. Trimming took off 6 bases at V and 7 bases at J, with 15 bases between the two ends. The CDR3 loop is CASRRFLGGGYTF. DNA for the CDR3: TGTGCCAGCAGACGGTTCCTTGGGGGTGGCTACACCTTC.

The rearrangement joins TRBV7-4 to TRBJ2-7; D is possibly TRBD1 (5 bases). Germline loops: CDR1 SGHVT, CDR2 SQSDAQ. The CDR3 covers 16 residues. V was clipped by 4 bases and J by 6 bases, with 22 bases between them. The DNA for the CDR3 is TGTGCCAGCAGCTATAATACGGACAACACCTTATTCGAGCAGTACTTC. It is translated as CASSYNTDNTLFEQYF.

The V call is TRBV7-6, the J call TRBJ1-4; no definite D call. The CDR3 sequence is 16 residues long. The V end lost 5 bases, the J end lost 5 bases, and 18 bases lay between the germline ends. In germline, CDR1 is SGHVS, CDR2 FNYEAQ. The CDR3 DNA reads TGTGCCAGCAGCCTGCGTAACGGACGGTGGAATGAAAAACTGTTTTTT. Amino acids: CASSLRNGRWNEKLFF.

CDR3 sequence reads: CSVGEVADTQYF. CDR3 bases: TGCAGCGTTGGAGAAGTGGCAGATACGCAGTATTTT. The chain recombines TRBV29-1 with TRBJ2-3; unclear D gene. Germline CDR1 is SQVTM and CDR2 is ANQGSEA. The ends were cut back, 4 bases at V and 4 bases at J, with 9 bases in the middle. The CDR3 runs 12 residues.

V is TRBV6-8 and J is TRBJ1-2; the D gene is possibly TRBD1 (5 bases). The V end was cut by 2 bases, the J end by 6 bases, with 16 bases between. This CDR3 has 15 amino acids. CDR1 and CDR2 from the germline V gene are MNHGY and SAAAGT. As DNA, the CDR3 is TGTGCCAGCAGTTACAGTTTTTCAGGGTTCGATGGCTACACCTTC. Encoded protein: CASSYSFSGFDGYTF.

The chain is built from TRBV6-8 and TRBJ1-4; no clear D. V gave up 5 bases and J gave up 6 bases, with 13 bases separating them. Per the germline V gene, CDR1 is MNHGY and CDR2 is SAAAGT. The CDR3 extends over 14 amino acids. The CDR3 reads CASSTTETDEKLFF. The CDR3, as DNA: TGTGCCAGCAGTACCACCGAGACGGATGAAAAACTGTTTTTT.

This clone was picked up a small number of times. The chain uses TRBV30 and TRBJ1-2; D perhaps matches TRBD1 (5 bases). The CDR3 is made up of 15 amino acids. Per germline, CDR1 GTSNPN and CDR2 SVGIG (reference sequence). V lost 7 bases, J lost 2 bases, and 20 bases lay in between. CDR3: CASQSQGGENYGYTF. CDR3 nucleotide sequence: TGTGCCTCGCAATCCCAAGGAGGGGAAAACTATGGCTACACCTTC.

This clone has a handful of counts. The J gene is TRBJ1-5, the V gene TRBV11-3; tentative D call: TRBD1 (5 bases). V lost 4 bases and J lost 4, with 14 bases in between. CDR1 is SGHNT and CDR2 is YENEEA in the germline V gene. The CDR3 extends over 15 amino acids. The CDR3 DNA is TGTGCCAGCAGCTCCCGGGCCCGGACAAATCAGCCCCAGCATTTT. As protein: CASSSRARTNQPQHF.

CDR3 region: CSVRTQTYEQYF. CDR3 coding DNA: TGCAGCGTCCGGACTCAAACCTACGAGCAGTACTTC. This rearrangement joins TRBV29-1 to TRBJ2-7, with a weak D call TRBD2 (5 bases). The CDR3 runs 12 residues. The germline V gene has CDR1 SQVTM and CDR2 ANQGSEA. Between the trimmed V and J ends, which lost 6 bases and 2 bases, there was a span of 11 bases.

The chain employs TRBV6-8 and TRBJ1-1; weak D call: TRBD1 (6 bases). CDR1 is MNHGY, CDR2 SAAAGT, per germline. The CDR3 totals 14 residues. Trimming pared 8 bases from V and 1 base from J, leaving 14 bases between. The CDR3 DNA reads TGTGCCAGCGGGTCAGGGGCTACGAACACTGAAGCTTTCTTT. Encoded protein: CASGSGATNTEAFF.

The chain combines TRBV18 with TRBJ1-1; perhaps TRBD1 as D (6 bases). The CDR3 has 15 residues. Trimming left V 0 bases short and J 1 base short, with 9 bases between. Germline V gene lookup returns CDR1 KGHSH and CDR2 LQKENI. The DNA of the CDR3 is TGTGCCAGCTCACCACCGTCGGGGGCGAACACTGAAGCTTTCTTT. Protein product: CASSPPSGANTEAFF.

The chain carries TRBV19 and TRBJ2-1; TRBD2 aligns across 7 bases. The V gene end was trimmed by 0 bases and the J gene end by 6 bases; junction bases not matched to a gene: 11. CDR3 length: 17 amino acids. Per germline, CDR1 LNHDA and CDR2 SQIVND (reference sequence). The CDR3: CASSIDQGLAAFNEQFF. CDR3 coding DNA: TGTGCCAGTAGTATAGACCAAGGGCTAGCGGCTTTCAATGAGCAGTTCTTC. Full variable domain (missing parts from reference TRBV19 and TRBJ2-1): DGGITQSPKYLFRKEGQNVTLSCEQNLNHDAMYWYRQDPGQGLRLIYYSQIVNDFQKGDIAEGYSVSREKKESFPLTVTSAQKNPTAFYLCASSIDQGLAAFNEQFFGPGTRLTVL.

J is TRBJ1-2 and V is TRBV15; a possible D gene is TRBD1 (5 bases). The CDR3 contains 14 residues. The V and J ends lost 0 bases and 4 bases respectively, with 9 bases between them. Looked up from germline, CDR1 is LNHNV and CDR2 is YYDKDF (reference sequence). CDR3 residues: CATSRDVGGYGYTF. CDR3 nucleotides: TGTGCCACCAGCAGAGATGTGGGGGGCTATGGCTACACCTTC.

In DNA, the CDR3 is TGTGCCAGCAGTTACCAGGGGCCACCGAACACTGAAGCTTTCTTT. It specifies CASSYQGPPNTEAFF. The V and J genes are TRBV6-8 and TRBJ1-1, with D tentatively TRBD1 (6 bases). This CDR3 contains 15 residues. V was trimmed by 2 bases and J by 1 base, leaving 11 bases between them. Per germline, CDR1 MNHGY and CDR2 SAAAGT.